Sequencing of this TCR beta chain was carried out in a study of tumor-infiltrating lymphocytes in primary liver carcinoma. Study overall: Measuring 4.2 to 10 cm across, the tumors were staged as T1-T3 N0M0. Study results and caveats: Just about 7-25% of leading clones were found in every one of five regions. Tumor-adjacent and tumor-blood pairs overlapped less than tumor region pairs did.

From about 0.45 ug total RNA, TCR beta cDNA was generated with a primer in the constant region. Slightly modified ARM-PCR served as the procedure for the TCR beta libraries. These libraries came from three rounds of nested multiplex PCR. A C-beta reverse primer and TRBV1-TRBV30 forward primers served in each of the first two PCR rounds, at ten to eleven cycles apiece. One entry per CDR3 protein, called by TCRdb with MiXCR from the multiplex PCR reads. The repertoire holds more than 90,000 distinct CDR3 sequences, with about 70% as singletons. Concerning this clonotype itself: The antigen is unknown.

Co-extracting RNA and DNA was done with roughly 17-33 mg of unsorted bulk tissue as input. V dropped 0 bases and J dropped 8 bases, with 17 bases sitting between them. CDR3 size: 17 residues. CDR1 and CDR2 from the germline V gene are MGHRA and YSYEKL. The chain uses TRBV4-1 and TRBJ2-6, with a tentative D call TRBD1 (5 bases). Sequenced: liver tumor tissue from sampling region 2. Subset reported: tumor region T2, inferior pole. This clonotype was obtained from a woman aged 55-69 years with primary liver carcinoma and hepatitis B virus infection. CDR3 sequence (DNA): TGCGCCAGCAGCCAAGACTCCAGGGTCTCCCGGACCAACGTCCTGACTTTC. This encodes CASSQDSRVSRTNVLTF.